This is a list of T cell receptor beta chains from one sample in a study of regulatory T cells in long-lasting Graves disease. TCRdb analysed the multiplex PCR reads with MiXCR anew, one entry per CDR3 protein. The table records 400,000 to 500,000 distinct CDR3 sequences, about 17% of them present only once. These sequences were also reported in another study, on T cells in Graves' hyperthyroidism and ophthalmopathy.

Sequences were derived from peripheral blood mononuclear cells (PBMCs), sampled at new diagnosis, from a patient treated with antithyroid drugs. Receptors were obtained from a woman in her late teens or twenties with Graves disease. CDR3s include the opening cysteine and the closing phenylalanine or tryptophan. The order of the fields is V gene, J gene, D gene, clone size, CDR3 protein, CDR3 DNA. A D gene is named only where the DNA matches it firmly. Clone size appears in some rows only: once, few, many, or a class for an expanded clone.

TRBV4-1,TRBJ2-7,.,.,CASSQESNSYEQYF,TGCGCCAGCAGCCAAGAGTCAAACTCCTACGAGCAGTACTTC
TRBV5-4,TRBJ2-1,TRBD2,few,CASSLSLAGDEQFF,TGTGCCAGCAGCTTGTCCCTAGCGGGAGATGAGCAGTTCTTC
TRBV3-1,TRBJ2-1,TRBD2,many,CASSPGLAGVGEQFF,TGTGCCAGCAGTCCCGGACTAGCGGGAGTTGGTGAGCAGTTCTTC
TRBV2,TRBJ2-2,.,.,CASGGAGVGTGELFF,TGTGCCAGCGGGGGGGCGGGAGTCGGAACCGGGGAGCTGTTTTTT
TRBV11-2,TRBJ2-1,TRBD2,.,CASSLETSGAYNEQFF,TGTGCCAGCAGCTTAGAAACTAGCGGGGCTTACAATGAGCAGTTCTTC
TRBV5-4,TRBJ2-7,TRBD2,.,CASGLAGVGQYF,TGTGCCAGTGGACTAGCGGGAGTCGGGCAGTACTTC
TRBV12-3/TRBV12-4,TRBJ2-1,TRBD2,few,CASRYTSGTYNEQFF,TGTGCCAGCAGATATACTAGCGGAACCTACAATGAGCAGTTCTTC
TRBV5-8,TRBJ2-3,.,many,CALGSTQGADTQYF,TGTGCCTTAGGGAGCACCCAAGGAGCAGATACGCAGTATTTT
TRBV28,TRBJ2-3,.,many,CASSFHGGLTDTQYF,TGTGCCAGCAGTTTCCATGGAGGTCTCACAGATACGCAGTATTTT
TRBV3-1,TRBJ2-5,.,many,CASSQSAIQETQYF,TGTGCCAGCAGCCAATCGGCCATCCAAGAGACCCAGTACTTC
TRBV6-1,TRBJ2-1,.,many,CASSGTAYNEQFF,TGTGCCAGCAGCGGAACAGCCTACAATGAGCAGTTCTTC
TRBV9,TRBJ1-6,.,.,CASSVGGADSSPLHF,TGTGCCAGCAGCGTAGGGGGAGCGGATAGTTCACCCCTCCACTTT
TRBV12-3/TRBV12-4,TRBJ2-1,TRBD2,.,CASSPLAGGPLGNEQFF,TGTGCCAGCAGCCCCCTAGCGGGAGGGCCATTAGGCAATGAGCAGTTCTTC
TRBV20-1,TRBJ1-5,TRBD1,.,CSATTGESNQPQHF,TGCAGTGCCACGACAGGGGAGAGCAATCAGCCCCAGCATTTT
TRBV19,TRBJ1-1,TRBD1,few,CASSITGGSTEAFF,TGTGCCAGTAGTATTACAGGGGGCTCCACTGAAGCTTTCTTT
TRBV2,TRBJ2-4,TRBD1,few,CASSSDRATVEVAKNIQYF,TGTGCCAGCAGTTCCGACAGGGCGACTGTAGAAGTAGCCAAAAACATTCAGTACTTC
TRBV6-5,TRBJ1-5,.,many,CASSSTGGGYQPQHF,TGTGCCAGCAGTTCGACGGGAGGAGGTTATCAGCCCCAGCATTTT
TRBV27,TRBJ2-4,TRBD2,.,CASSLSGGGKNIQYF,TGTGCCAGCAGCCTATCGGGGGGGGGCAAAAACATTCAGTACTTC
TRBV28,TRBJ1-1,TRBD1,many,CASNSPTGDGRTEAFF,TGTGCCAGCAACTCCCCGACAGGGGATGGCCGCACTGAAGCTTTCTTT
TRBV6-1,TRBJ1-6,.,few,CASRTHSQGHGSYNSPLHF,TGTGCCAGCAGAACTCACTCCCAGGGTCATGGCTCCTATAATTCACCCCTCCACTTT
TRBV5-1,TRBJ2-5,.,many,CASSLGPTGETQYF,TGCGCCAGCAGCTTGGGTCCCACTGGCGAGACCCAGTACTTC
TRBV4-1,TRBJ1-1,.,.,CASSLRMYPTEAFF,TGCGCCAGCAGCCTCAGGATGTACCCTACTGAAGCTTTCTTT
TRBV6-1,TRBJ2-3,TRBD2,many,CASKLRESTDTQYF,TGTGCCAGCAAATTGCGGGAGAGCACAGATACGCAGTATTTT
TRBV6-1,TRBJ1-5,TRBD1,many,CASTNSGGVQPQHF,TGTGCCAGCACCAACTCAGGGGGAGTTCAGCCCCAGCATTTT
TRBV14,TRBJ2-7,TRBD1,few,CASRQGQGISYEQYF,TGTGCCAGCAGACAGGGACAGGGGATCTCCTACGAGCAGTACTTC
TRBV15,TRBJ2-7,TRBD2,many,CATSRMGSGSKYEQYF,TGTGCCACCAGCAGGATGGGTAGCGGGAGTAAATACGAGCAGTACTTC
TRBV28,TRBJ1-1,.,many,CASTWTDYTEAFF,TGTGCCAGCACCTGGACAGACTACACTGAAGCTTTCTTT
TRBV11-2,TRBJ1-6,TRBD1,many,CASSLVSRGLSPLHF,TGTGCCAGCAGCTTAGTCAGCAGGGGGCTCTCACCCCTCCACTTT
TRBV13,TRBJ2-1,.,few,CASSSSYSIYNEQFF,TGTGCCAGCAGCTCATCATACTCTATTTACAATGAGCAGTTCTTC
TRBV12-3/TRBV12-4,TRBJ2-1,TRBD2,many,CASRSGTSSFSSYNEQFF,TGTGCCAGCAGGTCCGGGACTAGCAGTTTTTCGTCCTACAATGAGCAGTTCTTC
TRBV20-1,TRBJ2-7,.,many,CSAPSYQSYEQYF,TGCAGTGCCCCTAGCTATCAGTCCTACGAGCAGTACTTC
TRBV30,TRBJ2-1,.,.,CAWTQLPYNEQFF,TGTGCCTGGACCCAGCTCCCATACAATGAGCAGTTCTTC
TRBV20-1,TRBJ1-1,.,many,CSARDPGSSLEAFF,TGCAGTGCTAGAGATCCGGGCAGTAGCCTAGAAGCTTTCTTT
TRBV28,TRBJ2-1,TRBD1,.,CASSATGGRDNEQFF,TGTGCCAGCAGTGCCACAGGGGGCAGGGACAATGAGCAGTTCTTC
TRBV15,TRBJ1-1,TRBD1,.,CATSYTRGTMNTEAFF,TGTGCCACCAGCTATACCAGGGGGACGATGAACACTGAAGCTTTCTTT
TRBV9,TRBJ2-3,.,many,CASSVAGGSTDTQYF,TGTGCCAGCAGCGTAGCTGGGGGTAGCACAGATACGCAGTATTTT